Presented here are 10 T cell receptor beta chains from one specimen sequenced in a study of T cells in Graves' hyperthyroidism and ophthalmopathy. Researchers took RNA transcripts and amplified the TCR beta CDR3 regions from them. Initially, a first-round RT-PCR of the TCR CDR3 employed the HTBI primer set. From the multiplex PCR reads, TCRdb called clonotypes with MiXCR, one entry per CDR3 protein. The data contain around 580,000 distinct CDR3 sequences, under 60% of them seen just once; the ten biggest clones take up 7.5% to 8.5%. Input material: peripheral blood or thyroid tissue (not recorded which). The origin of the receptors is a woman aged 18-29 years with Graves' hyperthyroidism.

Note on this clonotype: A clone one base away is much larger, so this may be a read error. This chain joins TRBV7-9 and TRBJ1-6; 8 bases fit TRBD1. Unmatched junction bases numbered 12, after V lost 4 bases and J lost 4 bases. Germline assignment: CDR1 SEHNR and CDR2 FQNEAQ (reference sequence). CDR3 length: 18 residues. CDR3 bases: TGTGCCAGCAGCTCGGGGGGAACAGGGGGTTCGTATAATTCACCCCTCCACTTT. Translated, it gives CASSSGGTGGSYNSPLHF.

CDR3 region: CASSEIWGQDSGYTF. Written as DNA, the CDR3 is TGTGCCAGCAGTGAAATCTGGGGGCAAGATAGTGGCTACACCTTC. The rearrangement uses TRBV2 and TRBJ1-2, with D possibly TRBD1 on 6 matching bases. The CDR3 is made up of 15 amino acids. V was trimmed by 2 bases and J by 7 bases, leaving 17 bases between them. CDR1 and CDR2 (germline): SNHLY, FYNNEI.

This clonotype was seen more than once but under ten times. Since a much larger clone is just one base distant, this may be a read error. Lacking the conserved final phenylalanine or tryptophan, this CDR3 likely reflects a read error. The V and J genes are TRBV3-1 and TRBJ2-7; D gene unclear. Germline CDR1 reads LGHDT; CDR2 reads YNNKEL (reference sequence). The CDR3 contains 12 residues. Trimming shortened V by 1 base and J by 6 bases, and 7 bases separated the two germline ends. CDR3 nucleotide sequence: TGTGCCAGCAGCCAAGGAGAAGCCGAGCAGTACCTC. Translated: CASSQGEAEQYL.

This rearrangement joins TRBV7-9 to TRBJ2-1; 8 bases fit TRBD2. CDR1 SEHNR and CDR2 FQNEAQ come from the germline V gene (reference sequence). The length of the CDR3 is 16 residues. J was trimmed by 5 bases and V by 3 bases; bases with no gene match: 9. CDR3 sequence reads: CASSLIDGRAHNEQFF. The CDR3 DNA sequence: TGTGCCAGCAGCTTGATCGACGGGAGGGCCCACAATGAGCAGTTCTTC. Combining the CDR3 with reference TRBV7-9 and TRBJ2-1 gives the whole variable domain DTGVSQNPRHKITKRGQNVTFRCDPISEHNRLYWYRQTLGQGPEFLTYFQNEAQLEKSRLLSDRFSAERPKGSFSTLEIQRTEQGDSAMYLCASSLIDGRAHNEQFFGPGTRLTVL.

This chain joins TRBV2 and TRBJ2-5; no clear D. CDR1 SNHLY and CDR2 FYNNEI come from the germline V gene. CDR3 length: 13 residues. V lost 1 base and J lost 5, with 8 bases in between. CDR3 bases: TGTGCCAGCAGTGAAGTGCTTCGGGAGACCCAGTACTTC. Protein product: CASSEVLRETQYF.

This clonotype was seen a single time. The gene calls are TRBV29-1 and TRBJ1-5, with D possibly TRBD1 on 5 matching bases. This CDR3 is built from 13 residues. Germline V gene sequence: CDR1 SQVTM, CDR2 ANQGSEA. The V end was cut by 2 bases, the J end by 7 bases, with 12 bases between. CDR3 sequence reads: CSVETQGGQPQHF. Here the CDR3 DNA reads TGCAGCGTTGAAACGCAGGGTGGGCAGCCCCAGCATTTT.

This sequence joins TRBV2 and TRBJ2-1; 14 bases are shared with TRBD2. The CDR3 spans 16 residues. Germline V gene data show CDR1 as SNHLY and CDR2 as FYNNEI. With 3 bases clipped from V and 8 bases from J, the junction kept 6 bases outside the gene matches. The DNA of the CDR3 is TGTGCCAGCAGTGACCGGGGACTAGCGGGAGACCATGAGCAGTTCTTC. Its translation is CASSDRGLAGDHEQFF.

The V and J genes are TRBV20-1 and TRBJ2-5; the D gene is possibly TRBD2 (6 bases). This CDR3 has 15 amino acids. V gave up 4 bases and J gave up 7 bases, with 22 bases separating them. Looked up from germline, CDR1 is DFQATT and CDR2 is SNEGSKA (reference sequence). CDR3 DNA sequence: TGCAGTGCTACCAGGGTCGAGACACTGCGGGGGACCCAGTACTTC. Translation gives CSATRVETLRGTQYF.

This clonotype was observed at least ten times. This rearrangement joins TRBV6-6 to TRBJ1-5, with a weak D call TRBD1 (5 bases). Germline V CDR1 and CDR2: MNHNY, SVGAGI (reference sequence). The CDR3 has 15 amino acids. The V gene lost 2 bases and the J gene lost 6 bases, with 14 bases spanning the gap. The CDR3 is CASSYPGTGRQPQHF. DNA for the CDR3: TGTGCCAGCAGTTACCCTGGGACTGGCCGTCAGCCCCAGCATTTT.

The sample holds a few counts of this clonotype. The chain is built from TRBV9 and TRBJ2-5; tentatively, D is TRBD1 (5 bases). Germline V CDR1 and CDR2: SGDLS, YYNGEE. The V gene lost 0 bases and the J gene lost 7 bases, with 13 bases spanning the gap. The CDR3 has 14 residues. The CDR3 nucleotides are TGTGCCAGCAGCGTAGGAGAGGACACGGGGACCCAGTACTTC. Protein sequence: CASSVGEDTGTQYF.